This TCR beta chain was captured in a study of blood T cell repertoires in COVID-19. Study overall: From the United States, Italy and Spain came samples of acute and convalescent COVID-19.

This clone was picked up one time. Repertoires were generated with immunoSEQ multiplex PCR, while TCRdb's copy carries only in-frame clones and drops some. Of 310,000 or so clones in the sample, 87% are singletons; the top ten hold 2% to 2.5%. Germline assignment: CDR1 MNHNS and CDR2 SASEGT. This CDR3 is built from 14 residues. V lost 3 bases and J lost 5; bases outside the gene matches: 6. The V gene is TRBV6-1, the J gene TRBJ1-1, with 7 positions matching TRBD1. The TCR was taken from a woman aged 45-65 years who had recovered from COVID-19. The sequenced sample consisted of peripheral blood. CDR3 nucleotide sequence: TGTGCCAGCAGTGAGCGACAGGGAGGAACTGAAGCTTTCTTT. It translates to CASSERQGGTEAFF.